Sequencing of this TCR beta chain was carried out in a study of blood T cell repertoires in COVID-19. Study at large: Both acute and convalescent COVID-19 samples were obtained from the United States, Italy and Spain. T cells, B-cell-depleted T cells, or PBMCs supplied cDNA or gDNA.

Original processing methods: Reference gene primer amplification yielded estimated nucleated cell counts. Sequenced by immunoSEQ multiplex PCR; TCRdb stores in-frame clones only, minus some. The D gene and trimming were derived from the DNA, and the V and J assignments and clone size from that table. The table records about 120,000 clones, less than 90% of them present only once. Trimming shortened V by 5 bases and J by 2 bases, and 13 bases separated the two germline ends. Germline V lookup: CDR1 SGHVS, CDR2 FNYEAQ. The CDR3 consists of 15 residues. The sequence was collected from a young man with acute or convalescent COVID-19. The specimen was peripheral blood. V usage is TRBV7-6 and J usage is TRBJ1-3; D is perhaps TRBD1 (6 bases). CDR3 region: CASSPTGKAGNTIYF. CDR3 nucleotide sequence: TGTGCCAGCAGCCCCACAGGGAAGGCTGGAAACACCATATATTTT.